Below, 28 T cell receptor beta chains from the same sample are listed, as sequenced in a study of control samples from healthy donors and cancer patients. TCRdb's copy holds only in-frame clones and misses some; the assay was immunoSEQ multiplex PCR. Of approximately 71,000 clones in the sample, just under 90% were seen once. Sequenced input: PBMCs. These receptors all come from a man aged 55-75 years with lung cancer.

This chain links TRBV7-9 with TRBJ1-4, with 9 bases that match TRBD1. The CDR3 is 15 residues long. Trimming took 6 bases from V and 5 from J; bases not matched to a gene: 7. CDR1 SEHNR and CDR2 FQNEAQ come from the germline V gene (reference sequence). The CDR3 here is CASRPNTGGNEKLFF. In DNA, the CDR3 is TGTGCCAGCAGACCTAATACAGGGGGCAATGAAAAACTGTTTTTT.

This chain's CDR3 is CASSYPTTPCFSPLHF. The CDR3 nucleotides are TGTGCCAGCAGTTACCCAACCACCCCATGTTTTTCACCCCTCCACTTT. The genes are TRBV6-7 and TRBJ1-6; D is unresolved. TRBV6-7 is classed as an ORF, of uncertain function. Trimming took off 2 bases at V and 9 bases at J, with 17 bases between the two ends. The CDR3 is 16 amino acids.

The rearrangement joins TRBV5-1 to TRBJ2-4, with 11 bases that match TRBD1. The CDR3 contains 15 residues. Germline CDR1 SGHRS, CDR2 YFSETQ. J was trimmed by 7 bases and V by 0 bases; bases with no gene match: 3. The CDR3 reads CASSLGTGGANIQYF. CDR3 nucleotide sequence: TGCGCCAGCAGCTTGGGGACAGGGGGCGCGAACATTCAGTACTTC.

The chain is built from TRBV6-2 or TRBV6-3 and TRBJ1-2; 8 nucleotides match TRBD1. V gave up 4 bases and J gave up 5 bases; unmatched junction bases: 6. CDR3 length equals 14 residues. Germline CDR1 and CDR2: MNHEY and SVGEGT. CDR3 DNA: TGTGCCAGCAGTTGGACCGGGACAGGATATGGCTACACCTTC. Encoded protein: CASSWTGTGYGYTF.

The J gene is TRBJ1-1, the V gene TRBV7-2; D unresolved. Germline-derived CDR1 and CDR2 are SGHTA and FQGNSA. The CDR3 sequence is 12 residues long. Trimming left V 2 bases short and J 3 bases short, with 4 bases between. In DNA, the CDR3 is TGTGCCAGCAGCTTATATTACACTGAAGCTTTCTTT. It encodes CASSLYYTEAFF.

The V gene is TRBV6-5, the J gene TRBJ1-5, with D unclear. Trimming took off 4 bases at V and 4 bases at J, with 8 bases between the two ends. The CDR3 loop spans 13 amino acids. Germline values: CDR1 MNHEY, CDR2 SVGAGI. The CDR3: CASSWALNQPQHF. As DNA, the CDR3 is TGTGCCAGCAGTTGGGCCCTTAATCAGCCCCAGCATTTT.

V gene TRBV5-1 combines with J gene TRBJ2-2; 10 nucleotides align to TRBD1. Germline V gene lookup returns CDR1 SGHRS and CDR2 YFSETQ. V lost 1 base to trimming and J lost 4 bases; unmatched junction nucleotides: 4. The CDR3 has 16 residues. The CDR3 spells CASSLTGTGATGELFF. The CDR3 DNA follows: TGCGCCAGCAGCTTGACCGGGACAGGGGCCACCGGGGAGCTGTTTTTT. Looking up the rest from reference TRBV5-1 and TRBJ2-2 gives the full variable domain: KAGVTQTPRYLIKTRGQQVTLSCSPISGHRSVSWYQQTPGQGLQFLFEYFSETQRNKGNFPGRFSGRQFSNSRSEMNVSTLELGDSALYLCASSLTGTGATGELFFGEGSRLTVL.

This CDR3 is CASSLRRAFSYEQYV. The CDR3 DNA follows: TGTGCCAGCAGCTTAAGAAGGGCATTCTCCTACGAGCAGTACGTC. The V and J genes are TRBV11-3 and TRBJ2-7; D not certain. Looked up from germline, CDR1 is SGHNT and CDR2 is YENEEA. There are 15 residues in the CDR3. V was shortened by 2 bases and J by 0 bases, with 11 bases between the two germline ends.

The V gene is TRBV5-1, the J gene TRBJ2-3; TRBD2 matches at 11 bases. This CDR3 has 14 residues. V shed 6 bases, J shed 5 bases, and the junction held 5 bases outside the gene matches. Germline CDR1 SGHRS, CDR2 YFSETQ. The CDR3 nucleotides are TGCGCCAGCAAGGCTAGCGGGGGGCAAGATACGCAGTATTTT. Translating it yields CASKASGGQDTQYF. Complete variable domain (other parts from reference TRBV5-1 and TRBJ2-3): KAGVTQTPRYLIKTRGQQVTLSCSPISGHRSVSWYQQTPGQGLQFLFEYFSETQRNKGNFPGRFSGRQFSNSRSEMNVSTLELGDSALYLCASKASGGQDTQYFGPGTRLTVL.

The gene calls are TRBV7-8 and TRBJ1-1; no definite D call. V lost 5 bases and J 2 bases, leaving 15 bases between the germline ends. Germline CDR1 SGHVS, CDR2 FQNEAQ. The CDR3 consists of 15 residues. The CDR3 is CASSPPREINTEAFF. The CDR3 DNA follows: TGTGCCAGCAGCCCCCCAAGGGAGATTAACACTGAAGCTTTCTTT.

V and J are TRBV12-3 or TRBV12-4 and TRBJ1-2, with D hard to call. The CDR3 covers 12 residues. This chain's CDR3 is CAEGESNYGYTF. In DNA, the CDR3 is TGTGCAGAAGGAGAGAGTAACTATGGCTACACCTTC.

V and J are TRBV7-3 and TRBJ2-1; TRBD2 is a possible D gene (6 bases). This CDR3 comprises 15 residues. Trimming took off 2 bases at V and 7 bases at J, with 15 bases between the two ends. CDR1 SGHTA and CDR2 FQGTGA come from the germline V gene. The CDR3 is CASSLSLATSNEQFF. Written as DNA, the CDR3 is TGTGCCAGCAGCTTATCCCTAGCGACTTCTAATGAGCAGTTCTTC.

The genes are TRBV7-3 and TRBJ2-2; 9 nucleotides align to TRBD1. Germline V gene data show CDR1 as SGHTA and CDR2 as FQGTGA. This CDR3 is built from 16 residues. Trimming took 0 bases from V and 6 from J; bases not matched to a gene: 5. CDR3 nucleotides: TGTGCCAGCAGCTTAACGCCGGACAGGGGATCCGGGGAGCTGTTTTTT. This codes for CASSLTPDRGSGELFF.

V is TRBV3-1 (or the pseudogene TRBV3-2) and J is TRBJ2-5; D possibly corresponds to TRBD2 (5 bases). Germline CDR1 and CDR2: LGHDT and YNNKEL (reference sequence). The length of the CDR3 is 16 residues. Deletions cut 0 bases from V and 1 base from J, with 12 bases between. CDR3 in amino acids: CASSQDGRGFQETQYF. The DNA of the CDR3 is TGTGCCAGCAGCCAAGACGGACGGGGATTCCAAGAGACCCAGTACTTC.

The chain carries TRBV4-1 and TRBJ2-5; 9 bases line up with TRBD2. This CDR3 spans 14 amino acids. From germline, CDR1 is MGHRA and CDR2 YSYEKL. After removal of 2 bases from V and 2 bases from J, the junction contained 0 bases not matched to a gene. This chain's CDR3 is CASSQLAGQETQYF. The CDR3, as DNA: TGCGCCAGCAGCCAACTAGCGGGGCAAGAGACCCAGTACTTC.

V is TRBV7-2 and J is TRBJ2-2; 7 bases map to TRBD2. CDR1 is SGHTA and CDR2 is FQGNSA in the germline V gene. The J segment lost 1 base and the V segment lost 1 base, leaving 3 bases of the junction unmatched. This CDR3 region has 16 residues. CDR3: CASSLVPGGNTGELFF. CDR3 DNA: TGTGCCAGCAGCTTAGTGCCGGGGGGGAACACCGGGGAGCTGTTTTTT. Full variable domain (outside the CDR3, taken from reference TRBV7-2 and TRBJ2-2): GAGVSQSPSNKVTEKGKDVELRCDPISGHTALYWYRQSLGQGLEFLIYFQGNSAPDKSGLPSDRFSAERTGGSVSTLTIQRTQQEDSAVYLCASSLVPGGNTGELFFGEGSRLTVL.

V gene TRBV7-6 combines with J gene TRBJ2-7, with unresolved D. V shed 8 bases and J shed 0 bases, with 14 bases lying between them. CDR1 is SGHVS and CDR2 is FNYEAQ in the germline V gene. CDR3 length: 14 residues. The CDR3: CASRRPASSYEQYV. As DNA, the CDR3 is TGTGCCAGCCGCCGGCCGGCGAGCTCCTACGAGCAGTACGTC.

The genes are TRBV29-1 and TRBJ1-2; D is unresolved. The CDR3 spans 9 residues. From germline, CDR1 is SQVTM and CDR2 ANQGSEA. The V and J ends lost 8 bases and 5 bases respectively, with 6 bases between them. In nucleotides, the CDR3 is TGCAGCCCGGAGTATGGCTACACCTTC. Translating gives CSPEYGYTF.

This clone was counted between two and nine times. The rearrangement links TRBV6-6 to TRBJ2-7, with a tentative D call TRBD1 (6 bases). The V end was cut by 6 bases, the J end by 1 base, with 10 bases between. The CDR3 length is 13 residues. Germline V lookup: CDR1 MNHNY, CDR2 SVGAGI (reference sequence). CDR3 in amino acids: CASSPGQSYEQYF. CDR3 bases: TGTGCCAGCAGCCCCGGACAGTCCTACGAGCAGTACTTC.

This rearrangement joins TRBV7-9 to TRBJ1-1, with a weak D call TRBD1 (6 bases). Trimming left V 2 bases short and J 3 bases short, with 10 bases between. The CDR3 is made up of 14 amino acids. The V gene's germline CDR1 is SEHNR and CDR2 FQNEAQ (reference sequence). The CDR3 here is CASSLSGADTEAFF. The CDR3 nucleotides are TGTGCCAGCAGCTTATCAGGGGCGGACACTGAAGCTTTCTTT.

The V and J genes are TRBV6-4 and TRBJ2-2; the D is unclear. CDR1 and CDR2 (germline): MRHNA, SNTAGT. V was pared by 0 bases and J by 1 base, with 12 bases between. The CDR3 is 17 amino acids. CDR3 DNA sequence: TGTGCCAGCAGTGACTCCCTATTAGCAGGGAACACCGGGGAGCTGTTTTTT. Translation gives CASSDSLLAGNTGELFF.

This clone was seen only once. V usage is TRBV4-2 and J usage is TRBJ1-5; D remains unclear. V shed 0 bases and J shed 2 bases, with 8 bases lying between them. Germline V gene data show CDR1 as LGHNA and CDR2 as YNFKEQ. CDR3 size: 15 residues. The CDR3 reads CASSQEGRGNQPQHF. The CDR3 DNA reads as TGTGCCAGCAGCCAAGAGGGGAGGGGCAATCAGCCCCAGCATTTT.

V usage is TRBV9 and J usage is TRBJ1-6, with D uncertain. The germline CDR1 and CDR2 sequences are SGDLS and YYNGEE. The CDR3 is 14 amino acids. Trimming took off 0 bases at V and 10 bases at J, with 11 bases between the two ends. In DNA form, the CDR3 reads TGTGCCAGCAGCGTAGGTGAACTGGGCTCACCCCTCCACTTT. Protein product: CASSVGELGSPLHF.

The chain recombines TRBV11-3 with TRBJ1-1, with 7 bases lining up with TRBD1. J was trimmed by 0 bases and V by 1 base; bases with no gene match: 2. Germline V gene lookup returns CDR1 SGHNT and CDR2 YENEEA. There are 15 residues in the CDR3. CDR3 region: CASSLGGQMNTEAFF. CDR3 bases: TGTGCCAGCAGCTTAGGGGGACAGATGAACACTGAAGCTTTCTTT.

The V call is TRBV30, the J call TRBJ2-1; the match to TRBD2 covers 7 bases. J gave up 6 bases and V 4 bases, and 9 bases lay outside the gene matches. Germline CDR1 and CDR2: GTSNPN and SVGIG (reference sequence). The CDR3 runs to 14 residues. Here the CDR3 DNA reads TGTGCCTGGACTCTGGCGGGGGACTTCAATGAGCAGTTCTTC. Translated: CAWTLAGDFNEQFF.

In its sample, this clone was seen once. Other DNA sequences in the sample encode the same CDR3. The genes are TRBV7-9 and TRBJ1-1, with D unclear. Germline CDR1 is SEHNR and CDR2 is FQNEAQ (reference sequence). The germline V and J ends were trimmed by 2 bases and 2 bases, with 6 bases remaining between them. The CDR3 totals 13 residues. The CDR3 loop is CASSLQENTEAFF. CDR3 sequence (DNA): TGTGCCAGCAGCTTACAGGAAAACACTGAAGCTTTCTTT.

This chain connects TRBV5-5 to TRBJ2-3; D is undetermined. Germline CDR1 and CDR2: SGHKS and YYEKEE (reference sequence). The V gene lost 2 bases and the J gene lost 0 bases, with 10 bases spanning the gap. The CDR3 is 15 residues long. The CDR3: CASSFRSTSTDTQYF. The CDR3, as DNA: TGTGCCAGCAGCTTCAGGTCGACTAGCACAGATACGCAGTATTTT. Complete variable domain (other parts from reference TRBV5-5 and TRBJ2-3): DAGVTQSPTHLIKTRGQQVTLRCSPISGHKSVSWYQQVLGQGPQFIFQYYEKEERGRGNFPDRFSARQFPNYSSELNVNALLLGDSALYLCASSFRSTSTDTQYFGPGTRLTVL.

This chain connects TRBV7-9 to TRBJ2-2, with TRBD1 matching 8 bases. The V gene's germline CDR1 is SEHNR and CDR2 FQNEAQ (reference sequence). The CDR3 spans 16 residues. The junction had 8 bases not matched to a gene; V was cut back by 4 bases and J by 4 bases. The CDR3 here is CASSYGQGFSTGELFF. CDR3 nucleotides: TGTGCCAGCAGCTACGGACAGGGATTTTCCACCGGGGAGCTGTTTTTT. The full variable domain, in which reference TRBV7-9 and TRBJ2-2 provide the parts outside the CDR3, is DTGVSQNPRHKITKRGQNVTFRCDPISEHNRLYWYRQTLGQGPEFLTYFQNEAQLEKSRLLSDRFSAERPKGSFSTLEIQRTEQGDSAMYLCASSYGQGFSTGELFFGEGSRLTVL.